This is a list of T cell receptor beta chains from one sample in a study of identical twins. TCRdb re-called the 5' RACE reads with MiXCR, one entry per CDR3 protein. This table has some 500,000 distinct CDR3 sequences, roughly an eighth appearing once. The sample was also reused in another study, on yellow fever vaccine responses in identical twins.

What was sequenced was CD4+ T cells sorted from blood. Receptors were obtained from a woman younger than 30 in good health. CDR3s include the opening cysteine and the closing phenylalanine or tryptophan.

13	TRBV2	TRBJ2-5	CASSGAIQETQYF
11	TRBV10-1	TRBJ2-1	CATVSYNEQFF
15	TRBV20-1	TRBJ2-3	CSATDRGRNTDTQYF
19	TRBV5-6	TRBJ2-5	CASSLYPGQGARYQETQYF
16	TRBV27	TRBJ2-3	CASSLYRGQGMLTQYF
13	TRBV7-7	TRBJ2-3	CASSVAGPDTQYF
13	TRBV5-1	TRBJ2-6	CASTKSGANVLTF
14	TRBV10-2	TRBJ1-1	CASNAPTPNTEAFF
14	TRBV2	TRBJ1-4	CASSGTYWGEKLFF
15	TRBV9	TRBJ1-5	CASSVGDRANQPQHF
15	TRBV4-1	TRBJ2-3	CASSQVGLRTDTQYF
14	TRBV29-1	TRBJ2-7	CSVETGKSSYEQYF
16	TRBV15	TRBJ2-3	CATSRRSGRITDTQYF
18	TRBV10-3	TRBJ2-3	CAISEPPGLAGVTDTQYF
18	TRBV15	TRBJ2-5	CATSRPGTSGIPRETQYF
14	TRBV7-2	TRBJ2-5	CASSLESPGETQYF
16	TRBV6-5	TRBJ2-6	CASSYKGSTGANVLTF
12	TRBV7-9	TRBJ2-7	CASSPSLGEQYF
16	TRBV7-9	TRBJ2-7	CASSLVPQGSSYEQYF
14	TRBV7-9	TRBJ2-1	CASSLAGTYNEQFF
14	TRBV18	TRBJ1-5	CASSPTSGPQPQHF
14	TRBV12-3/TRBV12-4	TRBJ1-1	CASNRQSSYTEAFF
11	TRBV29-1	TRBJ1-1	CSVSRTAEAFF
14	TRBV24-1	TRBJ2-3	CATSETGGSDTQYF
15	TRBV6-1	TRBJ2-5	CASRGQGTRGETQYF
14	TRBV10-3	TRBJ2-2	CAISVSRDTGELFF
14	TRBV3-1	TRBJ2-2	CASSRQSEVGELFF
12	TRBV3-1	TRBJ2-3	CASSRGEGTQYF
14	TRBV7-9	TRBJ2-5	CASSFLSGTGKKYF
15	TRBV30	TRBJ1-5	CAWSGPAQGYQPQHF
13	TRBV5-1	TRBJ1-6	CASSRQLDSPLHF
13	TRBV7-8	TRBJ2-7	CASSLASRYEQYF
14	TRBV5-1	TRBJ2-7	CASSSDRVSYEQYF
11	TRBV29-1	TRBJ1-2	CSVVSGIGYTF
14	TRBV20-1	TRBJ2-7	CSAPSGTSVYEQYF
13	TRBV28	TRBJ2-1	CASSLIRNNEQFF
15	TRBV24-1	TRBJ1-5	CATSESGGGGQPQHF
13	TRBV7-2	TRBJ2-1	CASSLGGHNEQFF
12	TRBV29-1	TRBJ2-5	CSVSGSQETQYF
16	TRBV5-1	TRBJ2-1	CASSLAPGQGYNEQFF
13	TRBV20-1	TRBJ2-7	CSASRGQGYEQYF
13	TRBV5-1	TRBJ2-1	CASRQGINNEQFF